This record covers a single T cell receptor beta chain. No antigen is known for it. CDR3 length equals 14 residues. Germline CDR1 SGHTA, CDR2 FQGNSA. The J segment lost 3 bases and the V segment lost 5 bases, leaving 4 bases of the junction unmatched. This entry is derived from a study of PD-1 blockade in classical Hodgkin lymphoma. General study results and limits: Prior therapy or disease activity may underlie the repertoire differences, whose causes remain undefined. Initiation of nivolumab under 1 year after ASCT led to exclusion of patients. CD4+ TCR diversity rose significantly by C4D1, and CD8+ TCR diversity did not.

Time point denoted: cycle 4 day 1 (C4D1), after more than five weeks of nivolumab. Brentuximab vedotin exposure varied among the patients, all of whom had relapsed after autologous stem cell transplantation. The study purified CD4+ T cells from thawed PBMCs using magnetic negative selection. The method was immunoSEQ multiplex PCR; TCRdb's version includes in-frame clones alone and lacks a portion of them. The top ten clones hold less than 2% of a sample with approximately 9,000 clones, approximately 88% of them seen once. This receptor was taken from a human donor with classical Hodgkin lymphoma. This chain uses TRBV7-2 with TRBJ1-5, with 7 positions matching TRBD1. The specimen was CD4+ T cells from blood, collected before the fourth cycle of nivolumab. This CDR3 is CASSRTGPNQPQHF. Here the CDR3 DNA reads TGTGCCAGCAGCCGGACAGGTCCCAATCAGCCCCAGCATTTT.